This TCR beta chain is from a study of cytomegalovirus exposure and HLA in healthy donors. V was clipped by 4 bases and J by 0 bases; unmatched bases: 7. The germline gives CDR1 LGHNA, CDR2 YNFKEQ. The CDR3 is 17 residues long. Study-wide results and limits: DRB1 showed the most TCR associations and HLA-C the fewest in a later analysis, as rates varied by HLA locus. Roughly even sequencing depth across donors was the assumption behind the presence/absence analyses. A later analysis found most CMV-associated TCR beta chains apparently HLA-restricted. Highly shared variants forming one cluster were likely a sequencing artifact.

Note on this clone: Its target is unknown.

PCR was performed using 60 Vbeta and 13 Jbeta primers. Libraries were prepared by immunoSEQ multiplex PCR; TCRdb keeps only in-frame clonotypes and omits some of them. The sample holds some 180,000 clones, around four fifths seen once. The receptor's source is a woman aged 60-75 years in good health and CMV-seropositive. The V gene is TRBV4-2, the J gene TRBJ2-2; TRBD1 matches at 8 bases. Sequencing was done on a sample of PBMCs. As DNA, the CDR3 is TGTGCCAGCAGCCCAGGACAGGGCGTCGCGAACACCGGGGAGCTGTTTTTT. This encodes CASSPGQGVANTGELFF.